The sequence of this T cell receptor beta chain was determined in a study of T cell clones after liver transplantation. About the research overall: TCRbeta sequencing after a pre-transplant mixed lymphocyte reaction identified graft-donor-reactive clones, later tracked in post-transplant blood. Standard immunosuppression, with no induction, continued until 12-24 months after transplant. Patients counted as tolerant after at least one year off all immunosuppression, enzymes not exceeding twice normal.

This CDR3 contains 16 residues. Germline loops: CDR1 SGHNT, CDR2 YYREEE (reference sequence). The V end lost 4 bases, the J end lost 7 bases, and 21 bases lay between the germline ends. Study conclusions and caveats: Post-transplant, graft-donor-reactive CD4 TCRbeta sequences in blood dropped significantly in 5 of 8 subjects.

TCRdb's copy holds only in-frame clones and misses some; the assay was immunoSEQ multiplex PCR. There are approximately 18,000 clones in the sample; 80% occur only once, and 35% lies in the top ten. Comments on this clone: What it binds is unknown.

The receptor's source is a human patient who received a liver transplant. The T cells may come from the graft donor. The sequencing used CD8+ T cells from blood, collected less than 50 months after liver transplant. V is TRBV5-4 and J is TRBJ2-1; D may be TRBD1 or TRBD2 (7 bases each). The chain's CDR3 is CASSPEGGGEVNEQFF. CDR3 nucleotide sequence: TGTGCCAGCAGCCCGGAGGGAGGGGGCGAGGTGAATGAGCAGTTCTTC.